The 26 T cell receptor beta chains listed next were all sequenced from one sample in a study of blood T cell repertoires in COVID-19. Method: immunoSEQ multiplex PCR; TCRdb's copy keeps in-frame clones and lacks some. The table lists approximately 160,000 clones, almost 85% of them singletons. Sequenced sample: peripheral blood. Receptors originate from a middle-aged man who had recovered from COVID-19.

The CDR3, as DNA: TGTGCCAGCAGTCAACCGGGATTTGATCAGCCCCAGCATTTT. The encoded protein is CASSQPGFDQPQHF. The gene calls are TRBV27 and TRBJ1-5; D gene unclear. The CDR3 extends over 14 amino acids. With 5 bases removed from V and 5 bases from J, the gap between germline ends came to 13 bases. In germline, CDR1 is MNHEY, CDR2 SMNVEV (reference sequence).

This clone has only one observation. This rearrangement joins TRBV30 to TRBJ2-7; 15 nucleotides match TRBD2. Germline V gene sequence: CDR1 GTSNPN, CDR2 SVGIG (reference sequence). This CDR3 is 15 amino acids long. V gave up 1 base and J gave up 9 bases; unmatched junction bases: 7. This chain's CDR3 is CAWSERGLAGGAQYF. The CDR3 DNA reads as TGTGCCTGGAGTGAGAGGGGACTAGCGGGAGGAGCGCAGTACTTC.

V usage is TRBV6-5 and J usage is TRBJ2-1, with a possible D match to TRBD2 (5 bases). CDR3 size: 12 residues. Germline-derived CDR1 and CDR2 are MNHEY and SVGAGI. V lost 5 bases and J lost 9, with 11 bases in between. The chain's CDR3 is CASSQRGGEQFF. CDR3 nucleotide sequence: TGTGCCAGCAGTCAACGCGGAGGTGAGCAGTTCTTC.

Concerning this clone: Other DNA sequences from this sample encode an identical CDR3 as well. The genes are TRBV27 and TRBJ2-1; TRBD2 aligns across 8 bases. With V trimmed by 2 bases and J by 0 bases, 0 bases remained unmatched. The CDR3 contains 15 residues. Per germline, CDR1 MNHEY and CDR2 SMNVEV (reference sequence). This CDR3 is CASSLSGSSYNEQFF. In DNA, the CDR3 is TGTGCCAGCAGTTTAAGCGGGAGCTCCTACAATGAGCAGTTCTTC.

The chain is built from TRBV6-5 and TRBJ1-1, with 7 bases matching TRBD1. V gave up 6 bases and J gave up 6 bases; unmatched junction bases: 10. Per germline, CDR1 MNHEY and CDR2 SVGAGI. CDR3 length equals 14 residues. The CDR3: CASRKGQRFAEAFF. CDR3 coding DNA: TGTGCCAGCAGAAAGGGACAGAGATTCGCTGAAGCTTTCTTT.

This sequence joins TRBV30 and TRBJ2-6; D gene uncertain. The germline V and J ends were trimmed by 6 bases and 0 bases, with 12 bases remaining between them. The CDR3 runs to 15 residues. Per the germline V gene, CDR1 is GTSNPN and CDR2 is SVGIG (reference sequence). CDR3 in amino acids: CACRGSHSGANVLTF. CDR3 DNA: TGTGCCTGTCGCGGTTCACACTCTGGGGCCAACGTCCTGACTTTC. Supplemented by reference TRBV30 and TRBJ2-6, the full variable domain reads SQTIHQWPATLVQPVGSPLSLECTVEGTSNPNLYWYRQAAGRGLQLLFYSVGIGQISSEVPQNLSASRPQDRQFILSSKKLLLSDSGFYLCACRGSHSGANVLTFGAGSRLTVL.

This chain joins TRBV5-6 and TRBJ2-4; D is possibly TRBD2 (5 bases). The germline CDR1 and CDR2 sequences are SGHDT and YYEEEE. V lost 4 bases, J lost 7 bases, and 12 bases lay in between. The CDR3 is 13 residues long. Here the CDR3 reads CASSAQLVNIQYF. In DNA, the CDR3 is TGTGCCAGCAGCGCGCAACTAGTGAACATTCAGTACTTC.

The rearrangement links TRBV7-9 to TRBJ2-1, with TRBD2 matching 11 bases. V was pared by 5 bases and J by 9 bases, with 9 bases of the junction left unmatched. This CDR3 is 15 amino acids long. In germline, CDR1 is SEHNR, CDR2 FQNEAQ (reference sequence). CDR3 in DNA: TGTGCCAGCAGCCCTACCGGGACTAGCGGAAGTGAGCAGTTCTTC. Translated: CASSPTGTSGSEQFF.

This clone was counted a few times. The J gene is TRBJ2-2, the V gene TRBV4-2; D might be TRBD2 (6 bases). Germline V lookup: CDR1 LGHNA, CDR2 YNFKEQ. Trimming left V 1 base short and J 3 bases short, with 12 bases between. The CDR3 consists of 16 residues. The CDR3 nucleotides are TGTGCCAGCAGCCAAGCACGGGGGAGAGACACCGGGGAGCTGTTTTTT. Protein sequence: CASSQARGRDTGELFF.

V gene TRBV12-3 or TRBV12-4 combines with J gene TRBJ2-7; tentative D call: TRBD2 (5 bases). V was clipped by 8 bases and J by 1 base, with 9 bases between them. The CDR3 runs to 12 residues. The CDR3 DNA sequence: TGTGCCAGCTCCCGAGGGTCCTACGAGCAGTACTTC. Residues: CASSRGSYEQYF.

The rearrangement joins TRBV4-2 to TRBJ1-1; a possible D gene is TRBD1 (6 bases). V gave up 3 bases and J gave up 10 bases, with 24 bases separating them. This CDR3 is 16 amino acids long. Looked up from germline, CDR1 is LGHNA and CDR2 is YNFKEQ. Written as DNA, the CDR3 is TGTGCCAGCAGCCACGAATCCTCCGGGACATCTTTCAGAGCTTTCTTT. This translates into CASSHESSGTSFRAFF.

CDR3 nucleotides: TGTGCCAGCAGCGCGATGGGGGGGGCTAGCTATGGCTACACCTTC. Residues: CASSAMGGASYGYTF. The genes are TRBV6-5 and TRBJ1-2; weak D call: TRBD1 (6 bases). Per germline, CDR1 MNHEY and CDR2 SVGAGI. The CDR3 has 15 residues. V was clipped by 6 bases and J by 4 bases, with 18 bases between them.

V gene TRBV13 combines with J gene TRBJ2-3; 9 nucleotides align to TRBD2. Trimming cost V 0 bases and J 7 bases; bases outside gene matches: 5. This CDR3 contains 15 residues. Germline assignment: CDR1 PRHDT and CDR2 FYEKMQ (reference sequence). This chain's CDR3 is CASSLGSGSRHTQYF. CDR3 sequence (DNA): TGTGCCAGCAGCTTAGGTAGCGGGAGTCGACATACGCAGTATTTT.

This clone was seen a single time. This chain joins TRBV28 and TRBJ1-2; TRBD1 is a possible D gene (6 bases). V was shortened by 11 bases and J by 5 bases, with 12 bases between the two germline ends. The CDR3 is made up of 11 amino acids. Germline V gives CDR1 MDHEN, CDR2 SYDVKM. In DNA, the CDR3 is TGTGCCGGGGGCACACGATATGGCTACACCTTC. This sequence encodes CAGGTRYGYTF.

This chain joins TRBV18 and TRBJ1-2; TRBD1 matches 8 bases. Germline CDR1 reads KGHSH; CDR2 reads LQKENI. V was clipped by 3 bases and J by 4 bases; unmatched bases: 7. The CDR3 covers 15 residues. CDR3: CASSPDGQGVYGYTF. The CDR3 DNA is TGTGCCAGCTCACCTGATGGACAGGGCGTCTATGGCTACACCTTC.

This chain links TRBV6-1 with TRBJ1-5; no firm D call. The ends were cut back, 7 bases at V and 6 bases at J, with 13 bases in the middle. This CDR3 spans 13 amino acids. Germline V gene data show CDR1 as MNHNS and CDR2 as SASEGT. The CDR3 DNA follows: TGTGCCAGCAATAGACACCCCGGTCAGCCCCAGCATTTT. Encoded protein: CASNRHPGQPQHF.

J is TRBJ2-7 and V is TRBV29-1; maybe TRBD2 (5 bases). The germline CDR1 and CDR2 sequences are SQVTM and ANQGSEA. Trimming pared 6 bases from V and 2 bases from J, leaving 11 bases between. The length of the CDR3 is 12 residues. CDR3 sequence: CSVGEGPYEQYF. The CDR3 DNA reads TGCAGCGTGGGAGAAGGGCCCTACGAGCAGTACTTC.

The chain is built from TRBV5-4 and TRBJ1-6, with 7 bases identical to TRBD1. CDR3 length equals 14 residues. The trim removed 4 bases at V and 10 bases at J, leaving 8 bases unmatched. Germline V gives CDR1 SGHNT, CDR2 YYREEE (reference sequence). The CDR3 DNA follows: TGTGCCAGCAGCAACACAGGGGCCGGCTCACCCCTCCACTTT. It codes for CASSNTGAGSPLHF.

The chain is built from TRBV4-1 and TRBJ1-5; D is undetermined. The CDR3 covers 13 residues. The germline V gene has CDR1 MGHRA and CDR2 YSYEKL. Trimming cost V 0 bases and J 9 bases, with 9 bases left between them. The CDR3 reads CASSQDLSRPQHF. The CDR3 bases are TGCGCCAGCAGCCAAGATTTATCTAGGCCCCAGCATTTT.

The chain links TRBV6-5 to TRBJ2-7, with TRBD2 as a possible D gene (6 bases). V was cut by 2 bases and J by 3 bases, with 11 bases left in between. Germline V CDR1 and CDR2: MNHEY, SVGAGI. The CDR3 loop spans 14 amino acids. The CDR3 nucleotides are TGTGCCAGCAGTTACGGTGGGGAGGACTACGAGCAGTACTTC. This encodes CASSYGGEDYEQYF.

The rearrangement joins TRBV15 to TRBJ2-5, with TRBD1 as a possible D gene (5 bases). The CDR3 has 13 residues. Germline loops: CDR1 LNHNV, CDR2 YYDKDF (reference sequence). V was cut by 1 base and J by 3 bases, with 6 bases left in between. CDR3: CATSRGGEETQYF. The DNA of the CDR3 is TGTGCCACCAGCAGAGGGGGCGAAGAGACCCAGTACTTC. The full variable domain, with the rest looked up from reference TRBV15 and TRBJ2-5, is DAMVIQNPRYQVTQFGKPVTLSCSQTLNHNVMYWYQQKSSQAPKLLFHYYDKDFNNEADTPDNFQSRRPNTSFCFLDIRSPGLGDTAMYLCATSRGGEETQYFGPGTRLLVL.

The chain has TRBV27 and TRBJ2-3; D uncertain. Per the germline V gene, CDR1 is MNHEY and CDR2 is SMNVEV (reference sequence). This CDR3 has 15 amino acids. With 2 bases removed from V and 4 bases from J, the gap between germline ends came to 13 bases. CDR3 in amino acids: CASSLLGGPPDTQYF. The CDR3 DNA reads TGTGCCAGCAGTTTACTGGGTGGGCCCCCAGATACGCAGTATTTT.

In this sample, this clone turned up once. The chain is built from TRBV5-5 and TRBJ1-2, with 7 positions matching TRBD1. J lost 2 bases, V lost 4 bases, and 2 bases had no gene match. Germline V gene data show CDR1 as SGHKS and CDR2 as YYEKEE (reference sequence). This CDR3 is built from 13 residues. The DNA of the CDR3 is TGTGCCAGCAGCGAACAGGGGAACTATGGCTACACCTTC. This codes for CASSEQGNYGYTF.

The table lists this clone with a count of one. CDR3 sequence (DNA): TGTGCCAGCAGCAGCACCGGGACAGCTTCTAACTATGGCTACACCTTC. Translated: CASSSTGTASNYGYTF. The rearrangement joins TRBV6-2 or TRBV6-3 to TRBJ1-2; 7 nucleotides agree with TRBD1. The V and J ends lost 6 bases and 0 bases, in that order; junction bases with no gene match: 10. The CDR3 spans 16 residues. CDR1 and CDR2 from the germline V gene are MNHEY and SVGEGT.

A note on this clone: A read error may account for a junction end that differs from germline. V and J are TRBV10-3 and TRBJ1-1, with 8 bases lining up with TRBD1. From germline, CDR1 is ENHRY and CDR2 SYGVKD. This CDR3 has 13 residues. The CDR3 here is CANKDREGSEAFF. The CDR3 region has the DNA TGTGCCAACAAGGACAGGGAGGGGTCTGAGGCTTTCTTT.

The chain uses TRBV2 and TRBJ1-1; no clear D. CDR3 size: 12 residues. Germline-derived CDR1 and CDR2 are SNHLY and FYNNEI. V lost 8 bases and J 1 base, leaving 8 bases between the germline ends. The CDR3 sequence is CASFGGNTEAFF. CDR3 DNA: TGTGCCAGCTTCGGAGGGAACACTGAAGCTTTCTTT.